Each of the 9 T cell receptor beta chains below was sequenced from the same sample in a study of tumor-infiltrating lymphocytes in primary liver carcinoma. Synthesis of TCR beta cDNA was carried out from approximately 500 ng total RNA with a constant-region primer. A slightly modified ARM-PCR protocol with three nested multiplex PCR rounds produced these TCR beta libraries. TRBV1-TRBV30 forward and Cbeta reverse primers drove the first two roughly 10-cycle rounds. Each CDR3 protein gets one entry after TCRdb re-called the multiplex PCR reads with MiXCR. The repertoire holds about 200,000 distinct CDR3 sequences, with around 85% as singletons. Unsorted bulk tissue of about 20-32 mg yielded co-extracted RNA and DNA. Material for sequencing was tumor tissue from primary liver carcinoma. The receptors shown here come from a man aged 35-49 years with primary liver carcinoma and hepatitis B virus infection.

This clonotype was seen only once. This chain links TRBV29-1 with TRBJ2-7; D tentatively fits TRBD1 or TRBD2 (5 bases each). CDR1 is SQVTM and CDR2 is ANQGSEA in the germline V gene. The CDR3 sequence is 16 residues long. Trimming left V 7 bases short and J 1 base short, with 23 bases between. CDR3 coding DNA: TGCAGCGCCATGAGATCGGGGACCGGCACTTCCTACGAGCAGTACTTC. Translation: CSAMRSGTGTSYEQYF.

Details on this clonotype: Likely a read error: the CDR3 ends without its conserved phenylalanine or tryptophan. The chain links TRBV5-5 to TRBJ1-1; tentatively, D is TRBD1 (6 bases). Germline V gene data show CDR1 as SGHKS and CDR2 as YYEKEE (reference sequence). CDR3 size: 14 residues. CDR3 sequence reads: CDNSLYYREAEAFY. The CDR3 coding sequence is TGTGACAACAGCTTGTACTACAGGGAGGCTGAAGCTTTCTAT.

Notes on this clonotype: A clone one base away is much larger, so this may be a read error. V gene TRBV25-1 combines with J gene TRBJ1-4; D is uncertain. The CDR3 consists of 15 residues. Germline assignment: CDR1 MGHDK and CDR2 SYGVNS. CDR3 region: CASCDPGAYNEKLFF. The CDR3 DNA reads as TGTGCCAGCTGTGATCCCGGTGCCTATAATGAAAAACTGTTTTTT.

This clonotype was seen a handful of times. It is likely a read error, because the conserved phenylalanine at the end of the CDR3 is missing. This chain links TRBV11-2 with TRBJ2-1; no definite D call. The CDR3 is 13 amino acids. Germline V gives CDR1 SGHAT, CDR2 FQNNGV. The V and J ends lost 7 bases and 4 bases respectively, with 11 bases between them. The CDR3 DNA follows: TGTGCCAGCAACTCAGAGTTATACAATGAGCAGTTCCTC. It yields the protein CASNSELYNEQFL.

The V call is TRBV11-3, the J call TRBJ2-1; D remains ambiguous. The CDR3 covers 12 residues. V dropped 2 bases and J dropped 13 bases, with 12 bases sitting between them. The germline CDR1 and CDR2 sequences are SGHNT and YENEEA. CDR3 nucleotide sequence: TGTGCCAGCAGCTTAAATGCCATTCAACAGTTCTTC. Protein product: CASSLNAIQQFF.

Comments on this clonotype: A single base separates this from a much larger clone, so it may be a read error. The chain employs TRBV28 and TRBJ1-5, with 10 positions matching TRBD1. The CDR3 contains 15 residues. CDR1 MDHEN and CDR2 SYDVKM come from the germline V gene. CDR3 DNA sequence: TGTGCCAGCAGTCCCCCGGGACAGGGGAATCAGTCCCAGCATTTT. Its protein is CASSPPGQGNQSQHF. Supplemented by reference TRBV28 and TRBJ1-5, the full variable domain reads DVKVTQSSRYLVKRTGEKVFLECVQDMDHENMFWYRQDPGLGLRLIYFSYDVKMKEKGDIPEGYSVSREKKERFSLILESASTNQTSMYLCASSPPGQGNQSQHFGDGTRLSIL.

On this clonotype: One end of the junction does not line up with germline, which may come from a read error. The rearrangement uses TRBV29-1 and TRBJ2-4; unclear D gene. CDR1 SQVTM and CDR2 ANQGSEA come from the germline V gene. This CDR3 region has 18 residues. CDR3 in DNA: TGCAGCATTGAGGTCGGAGATCAAATCCATTTAGCCAAAAACATTCAGTACTTC. This gives the protein CSIEVGDQIHLAKNIQYF.

V usage is TRBV29-1 and J usage is TRBJ2-7, with D maybe TRBD1 (7 bases). Germline lookup yields CDR1 SQVTM and CDR2 ANQGSEA. This CDR3 has 15 amino acids. The chain's CDR3 is CGVKEGAVQGVEQYF. CDR3 in DNA: TGCGGTGTTAAGGAGGGAGCGGTTCAGGGGGTCGAGCAGTACTTC.

A note on this clonotype: One junction end disagrees with the germline gene, perhaps due to a read error. The rearrangement uses TRBV28 and TRBJ1-1; TRBD1 aligns across 7 bases. The germline V gene has CDR1 MDHEN and CDR2 SYDVKM. CDR3 size: 15 residues. The CDR3 nucleotides read TGCGCCAGCAGTCCCACAGGGGTCTTCTACACTGAAGCTGTCTTT. The encoded protein is CASSPTGVFYTEAVF.